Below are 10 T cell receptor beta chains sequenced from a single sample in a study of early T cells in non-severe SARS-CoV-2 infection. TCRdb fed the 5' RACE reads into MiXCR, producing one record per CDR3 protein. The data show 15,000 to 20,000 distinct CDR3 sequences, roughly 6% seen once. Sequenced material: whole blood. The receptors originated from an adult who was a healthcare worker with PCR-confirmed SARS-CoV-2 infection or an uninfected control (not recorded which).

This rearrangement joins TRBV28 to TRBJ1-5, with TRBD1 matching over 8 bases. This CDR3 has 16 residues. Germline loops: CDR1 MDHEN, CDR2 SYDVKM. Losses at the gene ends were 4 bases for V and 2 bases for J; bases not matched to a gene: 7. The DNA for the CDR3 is TGTGCCAGCAGTTCCTACACAGGGGGGGGCAATCAGCCCCAGCATTTT. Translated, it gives CASSSYTGGGNQPQHF.

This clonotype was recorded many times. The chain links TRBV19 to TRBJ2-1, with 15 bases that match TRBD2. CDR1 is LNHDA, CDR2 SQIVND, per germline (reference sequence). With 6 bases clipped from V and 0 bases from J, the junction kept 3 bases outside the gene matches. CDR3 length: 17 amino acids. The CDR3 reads CASSWTSGRDSYNEQFF. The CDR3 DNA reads TGTGCCAGTAGCTGGACTAGCGGGAGGGACTCCTACAATGAGCAGTTCTTC.

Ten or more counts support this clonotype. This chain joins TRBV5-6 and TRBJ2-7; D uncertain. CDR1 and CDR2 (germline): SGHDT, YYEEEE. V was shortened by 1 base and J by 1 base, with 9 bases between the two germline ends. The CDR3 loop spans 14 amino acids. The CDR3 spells CASSLNTGSYEQYF. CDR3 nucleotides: TGTGCCAGCAGCTTGAATACTGGATCCTACGAGCAGTACTTC.

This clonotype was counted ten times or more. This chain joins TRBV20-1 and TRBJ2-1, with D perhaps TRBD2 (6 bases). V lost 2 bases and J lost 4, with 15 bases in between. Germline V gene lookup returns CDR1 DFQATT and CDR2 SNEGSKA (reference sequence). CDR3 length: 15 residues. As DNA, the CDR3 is TGCAGTGCTAGAAGGGAGGCTGGCCTGTACAATGAGCAGTTCTTC. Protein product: CSARREAGLYNEQFF.

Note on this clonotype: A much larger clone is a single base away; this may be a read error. CDR3 bases: TGTGCCAGCAGCTTAGAATTCGGGGCTAGCGGGAGGACCGAGCAGTTCTTC. This gives the protein CASSLEFGASGRTEQFF. The chain has TRBV7-2 and TRBJ2-1, with 11 nucleotides matching TRBD2. Trimming took 1 base from V and 10 from J; bases not matched to a gene: 12. Germline CDR1 reads SGHTA; CDR2 reads FQGNSA. The CDR3 loop spans 17 amino acids.

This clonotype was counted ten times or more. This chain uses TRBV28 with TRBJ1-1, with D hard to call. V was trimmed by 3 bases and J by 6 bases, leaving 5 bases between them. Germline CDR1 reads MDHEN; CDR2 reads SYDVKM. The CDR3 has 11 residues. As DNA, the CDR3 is TGTGCCAGCAGTTTGAGCGCTGAAGCTTTCTTT. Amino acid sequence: CASSLSAEAFF.

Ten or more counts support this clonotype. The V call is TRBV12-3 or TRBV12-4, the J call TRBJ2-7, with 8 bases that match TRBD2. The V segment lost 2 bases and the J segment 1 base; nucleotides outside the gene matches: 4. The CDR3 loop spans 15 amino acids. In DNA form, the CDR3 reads TGTGCCAGCAGTTTATCGACTAGCGCATCCTACGAGCAGTACTTC. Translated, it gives CASSLSTSASYEQYF.

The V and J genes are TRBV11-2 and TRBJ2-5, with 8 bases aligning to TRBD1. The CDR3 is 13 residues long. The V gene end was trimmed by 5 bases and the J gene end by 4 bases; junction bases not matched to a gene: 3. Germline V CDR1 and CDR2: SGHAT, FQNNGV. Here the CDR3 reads CASSRDRLETQYF. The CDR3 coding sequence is TGTGCCAGCAGCCGGGACAGGCTAGAGACCCAGTACTTC.

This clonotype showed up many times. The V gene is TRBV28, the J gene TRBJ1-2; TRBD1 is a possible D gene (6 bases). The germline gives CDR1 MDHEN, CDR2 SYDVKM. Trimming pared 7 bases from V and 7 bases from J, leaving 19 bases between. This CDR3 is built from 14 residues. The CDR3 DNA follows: TGTGCCAGCATGACATCTCCGGGGGCGCGTGGCTACACCTTC. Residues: CASMTSPGARGYTF.

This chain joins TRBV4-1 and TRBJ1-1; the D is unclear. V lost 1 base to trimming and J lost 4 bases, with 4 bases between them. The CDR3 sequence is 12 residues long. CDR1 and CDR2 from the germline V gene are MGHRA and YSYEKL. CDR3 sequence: CASSQGVTEAFF. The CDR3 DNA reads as TGCGCCAGCAGCCAAGGAGTCACTGAAGCTTTCTTT.